This record looks at one T cell receptor (beta chain) sequence and its context. The junction had 5 bases not matched to a gene; V was cut back by 3 bases and J by 5 bases. The CDR3 sequence is 14 residues long. Germline assignment: CDR1 SGHRS and CDR2 YFSETQ. Measured with immunoSEQ multiplex PCR; TCRdb has only the in-frame clones, and not every one. The repertoire has 150,000 to 200,000 clones, roughly nine tenths of them found once; the top ten carry 7.2%. The sample belongs to a study of cytomegalovirus exposure and HLA in healthy donors. The sample comprised PBMCs. The receptor's source is a young man in good health and CMV-seropositive. The chain joins TRBV5-1 to TRBJ1-1; 9 bases line up with TRBD1. The CDR3, as DNA: TGCGCCAGCAGCTGGGGACAGGGAGGAACTGAAGCTTTCTTT. Its protein is CASSWGQGGTEAFF.